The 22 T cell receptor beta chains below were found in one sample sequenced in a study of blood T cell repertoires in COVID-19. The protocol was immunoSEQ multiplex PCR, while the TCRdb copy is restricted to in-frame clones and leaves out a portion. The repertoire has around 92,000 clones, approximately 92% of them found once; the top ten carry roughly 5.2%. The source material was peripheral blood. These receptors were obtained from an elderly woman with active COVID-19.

Here the CDR3 reads CASSSTSGSEETQYF. CDR3 DNA: TGTGCCAGCAGCTCGACTAGCGGGAGCGAAGAGACCCAGTACTTC. The V call is TRBV5-6, the J call TRBJ2-5; 12 bases are shared with TRBD2. The V segment lost 3 bases and the J segment 3 bases; nucleotides outside the gene matches: 3. The CDR3 is 15 amino acids. Germline lookup yields CDR1 SGHDT and CDR2 YYEEEE.

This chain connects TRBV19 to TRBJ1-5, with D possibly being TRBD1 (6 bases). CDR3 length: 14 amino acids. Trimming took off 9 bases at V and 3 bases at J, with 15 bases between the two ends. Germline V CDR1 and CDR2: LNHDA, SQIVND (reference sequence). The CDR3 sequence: CASATQGNNQPQHF. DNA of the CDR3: TGTGCCAGCGCGACCCAGGGGAACAATCAGCCCCAGCATTTT.

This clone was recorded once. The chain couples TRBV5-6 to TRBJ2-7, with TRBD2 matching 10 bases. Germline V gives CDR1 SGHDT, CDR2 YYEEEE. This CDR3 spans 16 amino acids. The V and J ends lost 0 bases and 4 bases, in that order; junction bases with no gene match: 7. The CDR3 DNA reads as TGTGCCAGCAGCTTGGGGGTAGCGGGAGGTAGTTACGAGCAGTACTTC. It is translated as CASSLGVAGGSYEQYF.

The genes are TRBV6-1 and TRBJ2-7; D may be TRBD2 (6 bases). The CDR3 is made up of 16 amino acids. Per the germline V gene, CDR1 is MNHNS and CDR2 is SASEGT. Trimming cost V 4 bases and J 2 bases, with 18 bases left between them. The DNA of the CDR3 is TGTGCCAGCAGTGGAGGGACCGGGACTCCTCCCTACGAGCAGTACTTC. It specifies CASSGGTGTPPYEQYF.

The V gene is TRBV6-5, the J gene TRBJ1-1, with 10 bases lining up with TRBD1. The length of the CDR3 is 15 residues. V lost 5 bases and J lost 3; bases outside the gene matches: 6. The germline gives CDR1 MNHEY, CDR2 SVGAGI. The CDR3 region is CASSRQGAGDTEAFF. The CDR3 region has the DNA TGTGCCAGCAGTCGACAGGGGGCGGGGGACACTGAAGCTTTCTTT.

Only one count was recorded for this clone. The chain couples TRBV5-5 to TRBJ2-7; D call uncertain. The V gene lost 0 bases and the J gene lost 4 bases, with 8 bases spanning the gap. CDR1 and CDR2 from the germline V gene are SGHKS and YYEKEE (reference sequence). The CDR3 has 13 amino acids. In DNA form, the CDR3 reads TGTGCCAGCAGCTTGGAAGTCGGGTACGAGCAGTACTTC. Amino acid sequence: CASSLEVGYEQYF.

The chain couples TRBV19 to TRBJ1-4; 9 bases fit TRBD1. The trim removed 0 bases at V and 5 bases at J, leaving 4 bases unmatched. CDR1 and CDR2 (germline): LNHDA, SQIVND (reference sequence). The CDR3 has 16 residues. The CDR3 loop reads CASSIEAGTGNEKLFF. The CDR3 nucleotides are TGTGCCAGTAGTATAGAAGCCGGGACAGGGAATGAAAAACTGTTTTTT.

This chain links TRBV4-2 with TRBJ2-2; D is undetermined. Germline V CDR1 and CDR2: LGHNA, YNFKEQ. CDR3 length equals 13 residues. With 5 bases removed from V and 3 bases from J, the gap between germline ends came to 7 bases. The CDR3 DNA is TGTGCCAGCAGCTCCCGGGACACCGGGGAGCTGTTTTTT. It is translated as CASSSRDTGELFF.

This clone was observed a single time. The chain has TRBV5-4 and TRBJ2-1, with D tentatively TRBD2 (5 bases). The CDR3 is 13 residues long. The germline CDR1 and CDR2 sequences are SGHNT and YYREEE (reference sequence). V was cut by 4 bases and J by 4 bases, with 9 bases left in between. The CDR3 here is CASSAGGYNEQFF. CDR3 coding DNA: TGTGCCAGCAGCGCCGGAGGATACAATGAGCAGTTCTTC.

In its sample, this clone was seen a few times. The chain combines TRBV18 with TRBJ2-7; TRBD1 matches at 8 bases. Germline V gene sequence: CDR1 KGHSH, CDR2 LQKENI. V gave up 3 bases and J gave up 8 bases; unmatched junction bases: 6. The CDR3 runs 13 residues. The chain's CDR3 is CASSPGQGLQQYF. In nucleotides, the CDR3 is TGTGCCAGCTCACCTGGACAGGGTTTACAGCAGTACTTC.

The CDR3 DNA follows: TGTGCCAGCAGCTTAGTTGCAGGGCCAACTAACTATGGCTACACCTTC. This translates into CASSLVAGPTNYGYTF. The V call is TRBV7-8, the J call TRBJ1-2, with D perhaps TRBD1 (5 bases). Germline CDR1 is SGHVS and CDR2 is FQNEAQ. The V gene lost 1 base and the J gene lost 0 bases, with 12 bases spanning the gap. This CDR3 is 16 amino acids long. Filled out from reference TRBV7-8 and TRBJ1-2, the complete variable domain reads GAGVSQSPRYKVAKRGQDVALRCDPISGHVSLFWYQQALGQGPEFLTYFQNEAQLDKSGLPSDRFFAERPEGSVSTLKIQRTQQEDSAVYLCASSLVAGPTNYGYTFGSGTRLTVV.

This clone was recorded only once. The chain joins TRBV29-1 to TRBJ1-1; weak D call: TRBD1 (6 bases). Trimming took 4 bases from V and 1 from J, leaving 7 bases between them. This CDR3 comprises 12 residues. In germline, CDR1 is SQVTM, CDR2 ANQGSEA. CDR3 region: CSVVRGNTEAFF. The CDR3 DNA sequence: TGCAGCGTTGTCAGGGGGAACACTGAAGCTTTCTTT. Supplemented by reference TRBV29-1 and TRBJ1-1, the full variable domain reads SAVISQKPSRDICQRGTSLTIQCQVDSQVTMMFWYRQQPGQSLTLIATANQGSEATYESGFVIDKFPISRPNLTFSTLTVSNMSPEDSSIYLCSVVRGNTEAFFGQGTRLTVV.

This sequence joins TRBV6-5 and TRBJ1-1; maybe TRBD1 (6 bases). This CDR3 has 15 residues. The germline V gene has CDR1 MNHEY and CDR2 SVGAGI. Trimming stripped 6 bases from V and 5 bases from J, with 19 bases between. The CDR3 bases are TGTGCCAGCAGGGATTTACAGGGATTAGGGACTGAAGCTTTCTTT. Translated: CASRDLQGLGTEAFF.

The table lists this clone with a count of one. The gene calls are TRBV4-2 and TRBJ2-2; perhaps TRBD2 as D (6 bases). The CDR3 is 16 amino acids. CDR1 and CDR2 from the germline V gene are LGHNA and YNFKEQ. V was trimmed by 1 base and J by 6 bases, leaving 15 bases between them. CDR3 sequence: CASSQAVPWGAGELFF. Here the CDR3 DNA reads TGTGCCAGCAGCCAAGCTGTCCCATGGGGGGCCGGGGAGCTGTTTTTT.

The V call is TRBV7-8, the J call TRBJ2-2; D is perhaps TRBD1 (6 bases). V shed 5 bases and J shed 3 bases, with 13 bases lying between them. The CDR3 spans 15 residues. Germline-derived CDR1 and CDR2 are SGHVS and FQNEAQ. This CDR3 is CASSLGQGYTGELFF. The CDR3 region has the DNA TGTGCCAGCAGCCTGGGGCAGGGGTACACCGGGGAGCTGTTTTTT.

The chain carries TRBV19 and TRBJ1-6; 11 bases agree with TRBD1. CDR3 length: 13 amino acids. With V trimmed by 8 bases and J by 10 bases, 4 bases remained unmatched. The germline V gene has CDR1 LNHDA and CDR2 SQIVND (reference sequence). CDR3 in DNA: TGTGCCAGTCGCTGGGACAGGGGGTCACCCCTCCACTTT. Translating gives CASRWDRGSPLHF.

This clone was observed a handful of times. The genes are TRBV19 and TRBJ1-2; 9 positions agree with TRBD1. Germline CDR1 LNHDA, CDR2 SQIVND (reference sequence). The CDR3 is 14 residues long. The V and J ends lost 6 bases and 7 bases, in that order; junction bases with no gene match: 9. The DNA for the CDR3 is TGTGCCAGTAGGCTCCGGGACAGGGTTGGTGGCTACACCTTC. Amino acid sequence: CASRLRDRVGGYTF.

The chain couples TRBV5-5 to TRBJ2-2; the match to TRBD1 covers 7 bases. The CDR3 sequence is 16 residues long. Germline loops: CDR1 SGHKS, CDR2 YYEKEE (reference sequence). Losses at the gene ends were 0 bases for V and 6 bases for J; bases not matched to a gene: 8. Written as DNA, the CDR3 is TGTGCCAGCAGCTTGGATACACAGGGGCTGGCCGGGGAGCTGTTTTTT. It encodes CASSLDTQGLAGELFF.

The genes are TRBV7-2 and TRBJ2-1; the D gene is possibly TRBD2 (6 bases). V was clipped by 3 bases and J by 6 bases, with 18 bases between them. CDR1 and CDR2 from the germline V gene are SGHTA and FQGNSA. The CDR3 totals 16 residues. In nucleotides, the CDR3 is TGTGCCAGCAGCTTGAGACTAGGAGAATTTCGCAATGAGCAGTTCTTC. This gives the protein CASSLRLGEFRNEQFF. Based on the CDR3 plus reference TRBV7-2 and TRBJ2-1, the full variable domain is GAGVSQSPSNKVTEKGKDVELRCDPISGHTALYWYRQSLGQGLEFLIYFQGNSAPDKSGLPSDRFSAERTGGSVSTLTIQRTQQEDSAVYLCASSLRLGEFRNEQFFGPGTRLTVL.

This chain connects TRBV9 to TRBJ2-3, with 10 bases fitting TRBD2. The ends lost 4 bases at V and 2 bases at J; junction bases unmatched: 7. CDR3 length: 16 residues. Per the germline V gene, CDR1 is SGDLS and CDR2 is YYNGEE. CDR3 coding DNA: TGTGCCAGCAGCCCACGGACTAGCGGACACACAGATACGCAGTATTTT. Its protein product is CASSPRTSGHTDTQYF.

DNA for the CDR3: TGCGCCAGCAGCCCCCTACCAGCGGAGGATGAGCAGTTCTTC. It specifies CASSPLPAEDEQFF. The rearrangement links TRBV4-3 to TRBJ2-1; D possibly corresponds to TRBD2 (5 bases). Germline CDR1 is LGHNA and CDR2 is YSLEER. The CDR3 runs 14 residues. Trimming removed 4 bases from V and 8 bases from J, with 15 bases in between.

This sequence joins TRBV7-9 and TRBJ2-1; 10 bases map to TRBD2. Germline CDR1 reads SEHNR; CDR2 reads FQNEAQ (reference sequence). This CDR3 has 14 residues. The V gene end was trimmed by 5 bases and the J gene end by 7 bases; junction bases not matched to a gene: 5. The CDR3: CASSLSGRGNEQFF. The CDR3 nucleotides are TGTGCCAGCAGCCTAAGCGGGAGGGGGAATGAGCAGTTCTTC.